The present TCR beta chain was sequenced within a study of blood T cell repertoires in COVID-19. Study-wide background: Donors in the United States, Italy and Spain gave samples during acute or convalescent COVID-19.

Authors' processing steps: Reference gene primer amplification yielded estimated nucleated cell counts. TCRdb's copy holds only in-frame clones and misses some; the assay was immunoSEQ multiplex PCR. V, J and clone size are taken as reported in that table, and D and trimming were inferred from the DNA itself. Seen here are about 160,000 clones, approximately 87% observed once, and the top ten hold 10%. Sequences were obtained from peripheral blood. This clonotype was sampled from a woman between 65 and 79 years old with COVID-19, enrolled during active disease.

CDR3 sequence reads: CASSNPGTDNYGYTF. In nucleotides, the CDR3 is TGTGCCAGCAGCAATCCCGGGACAGATAACTATGGCTACACCTTC. The chain joins TRBV7-8 to TRBJ1-2, with TRBD1 matching 7 bases. This CDR3 contains 15 residues. Per germline, CDR1 SGHVS and CDR2 FQNEAQ. The V segment lost 5 bases and the J segment 1 base; nucleotides outside the gene matches: 7.